The rows below give T cell receptor beta chains drawn from one sample of a study of blood T cell repertoires in COVID-19. Method: immunoSEQ multiplex PCR; TCRdb's copy keeps in-frame clones and lacks some. This sample yields about 130,000 clones, of which 80% to 95% are seen a single time; roughly 2.1% belongs to the top ten. The source material was peripheral blood. Receptors were obtained from a man between 50 and 59 years old with COVID-19, enrolled during active disease. Both conserved end residues are part of each CDR3. The order of the fields is D gene, V gene, J gene, clone size, CDR3 protein, CDR3 DNA. A D gene is named only where the DNA matches it firmly. Expanded clones get a size class; other rows say once, few or many, or leave the size out.

d_call: NA; v_call: TRBV12-3/TRBV12-4; j_call: TRBJ2-2; clone_size: NA; cdr3_aa: CASSGRELFF; cdr3_nt: TGTGCCAGCAGCGGGAGGGAGCTGTTTTTT
d_call: NA; v_call: TRBV19; j_call: TRBJ1-6; clone_size: NA; cdr3_aa: CASSISQVNSPLHF; cdr3_nt: TGTGCCAGTAGTATAAGCCAGGTGAATTCACCCCTCCACTTT
d_call: NA; v_call: TRBV4-2; j_call: TRBJ1-5; clone_size: NA; cdr3_aa: CASSPQENQPQHF; cdr3_nt: TGTGCCAGCAGCCCACAGGAGAATCAGCCCCAGCATTTT
d_call: TRBD1; v_call: TRBV28; j_call: TRBJ2-4; clone_size: NA; cdr3_aa: CASSLGTAQYF; cdr3_nt: TGTGCCAGCAGTCTGGGGACAGCTCAGTACTTC
d_call: TRBD1; v_call: TRBV5-1; j_call: TRBJ2-5; clone_size: NA; cdr3_aa: CASSQGPTGWETQYF; cdr3_nt: TGCGCCAGCAGCCAAGGCCCGACAGGGTGGGAGACCCAGTACTTC
d_call: TRBD2; v_call: TRBV4-1; j_call: TRBJ2-1; clone_size: NA; cdr3_aa: CASSQDPGTSGYNEQFF; cdr3_nt: TGCGCCAGCAGCCAAGACCCGGGGACTAGCGGTTACAATGAGCAGTTCTTC
d_call: NA; v_call: TRBV7-2; j_call: TRBJ2-5; clone_size: NA; cdr3_aa: CASSFHQQETQYF; cdr3_nt: TGTGCCAGCAGCTTTCATCAGCAAGAGACCCAGTACTTC
d_call: NA; v_call: TRBV18; j_call: TRBJ1-1; clone_size: NA; cdr3_aa: CASSPNREHHTEAFF; cdr3_nt: TGTGCCAGCTCACCCAACAGGGAGCACCACACTGAAGCTTTCTTT
d_call: TRBD1; v_call: TRBV28; j_call: TRBJ2-4; clone_size: NA; cdr3_aa: CASSRTGASNIQYF; cdr3_nt: TGTGCCAGCAGTCGGACAGGGGCATCGAACATTCAGTACTTC
d_call: TRBD2; v_call: TRBV11-3; j_call: TRBJ2-5; clone_size: NA; cdr3_aa: CASSLTSGSGETQYF; cdr3_nt: TGTGCCAGCAGCTTGACTAGCGGGAGTGGGGAGACCCAGTACTTC
d_call: TRBD2; v_call: TRBV7-2; j_call: TRBJ2-5; clone_size: NA; cdr3_aa: CASSSTSGRQTQYF; cdr3_nt: TGTGCCAGCAGCTCGACTAGCGGGAGACAGACCCAGTACTTC
d_call: TRBD1; v_call: TRBV6-5; j_call: TRBJ1-2; clone_size: NA; cdr3_aa: CASSLGTGPFYGYTF; cdr3_nt: TGTGCCAGCAGTCTCGGGACAGGGCCTTTCTATGGCTACACCTTC
d_call: TRBD1; v_call: TRBV12-3/TRBV12-4; j_call: TRBJ1-6; clone_size: NA; cdr3_aa: CASSRQGPLHF; cdr3_nt: TGTGCCAGCAGTCGACAGGGTCCCCTCCACTTT
d_call: TRBD2; v_call: TRBV2; j_call: TRBJ2-1; clone_size: NA; cdr3_aa: CATKAGLAGYNEQFF; cdr3_nt: TGTGCGACCAAGGCCGGGCTAGCGGGATACAATGAGCAGTTCTTC
d_call: NA; v_call: TRBV4-1; j_call: TRBJ1-2; clone_size: NA; cdr3_aa: CASSQEGGGYYGYTF; cdr3_nt: TGCGCCAGCAGCCAAGAGGGGGGTGGCTACTATGGCTACACCTTC
d_call: NA; v_call: TRBV6-6; j_call: TRBJ1-1; clone_size: NA; cdr3_aa: CASSHAQGRYTEAFF; cdr3_nt: TGTGCCAGCAGTCACGCACAGGGTAGGTACACTGAAGCTTTCTTT
d_call: NA; v_call: TRBV7-9; j_call: TRBJ2-6; clone_size: NA; cdr3_aa: CASSFRVHVSGANVLTF; cdr3_nt: TGTGCCAGCAGCTTCAGGGTGCATGTGTCTGGGGCCAACGTCCTGACTTTC
d_call: NA; v_call: TRBV7-3; j_call: TRBJ2-1; clone_size: once; cdr3_aa: CASSLKGAYNEQFF; cdr3_nt: TGTGCCAGCAGCCTGAAGGGGGCCTACAATGAGCAGTTCTTC